This T cell receptor (beta chain) was obtained from a study of T cell changes during pregnancy in multiple sclerosis. Only in-frame clones appear in the TCRdb table, and some are missing; sequencing was by immunoSEQ multiplex PCR. Here the sample spans about 55,000 clones, roughly 93% being singletons. The length of the CDR3 is 16 residues. Trimming took 4 bases from V and 2 from J; bases not matched to a gene: 2. CDR1 is SGHTA, CDR2 FQGTGA, per germline. The V call is TRBV7-3, the J call TRBJ2-3; TRBD2 matches at 14 bases. The receptor was derived from a female donor with multiple sclerosis, enrolled in a pregnancy study. This specimen consisted of CD8+ T cells from peripheral blood mononuclear cells, obtained in the second trimester of pregnancy. CDR3 nucleotides: TGTGCCAGCAGCTCGGGACTAGCGGGGGACACAGATACGCAGTATTTT. Encoded protein: CASSSGLAGDTDTQYF.